These 32 T cell receptor beta chains were sequenced from one sample in a study of blood T cell repertoires in COVID-19. TCRdb's table, derived via immunoSEQ multiplex PCR, lists solely in-frame clones and lacks some. The sample consists of about 260,000 clones, 83% of them appearing once. The sample consisted of peripheral blood. The source is a woman between 45 and 65 years old who had recovered from COVID-19.

This clone appeared a single time. The V and J genes are TRBV19 and TRBJ1-1, with D possibly matching TRBD1 (6 bases). The CDR3 has 16 amino acids. The germline gives CDR1 LNHDA, CDR2 SQIVND (reference sequence). The V gene lost 7 bases and the J gene lost 0 bases, with 18 bases spanning the gap. CDR3 sequence reads: CASNFGLAGVNTEAFF. CDR3 nucleotides: TGTGCCAGTAATTTCGGTCTTGCAGGGGTGAACACTGAAGCTTTCTTT.

This sequence joins TRBV6-6 and TRBJ2-5, with D maybe TRBD1 (6 bases). Per the germline V gene, CDR1 is MNHNY and CDR2 is SVGAGI (reference sequence). Trimming removed 8 bases at V and 1 base at J, with 11 bases between. This CDR3 comprises 13 residues. The CDR3 DNA reads TGTGCCAGCTGCATACAGGGCCAAGAGACCCAGTACTTC. It translates to CASCIQGQETQYF.

The chain recombines TRBV29-1 with TRBJ2-7, with 12 bases matching TRBD2. The CDR3 runs to 13 residues. The ends lost 6 bases at V and 4 bases at J; junction bases unmatched: 4. CDR1 and CDR2 (germline): SQVTM, ANQGSEA. The CDR3 is CSVGLAGRYEQYF. In nucleotides, the CDR3 is TGCAGCGTAGGACTAGCGGGGAGGTACGAGCAGTACTTC.

V is TRBV3-1 (or the pseudogene TRBV3-2) and J is TRBJ2-3, with 7 bases matching TRBD2. Germline lookup yields CDR1 LGHDT and CDR2 YNNKEL (reference sequence). The V gene end was trimmed by 4 bases and the J gene end by 0 bases; junction bases not matched to a gene: 10. This CDR3 contains 17 residues. CDR3 protein: CASSRGRYGGSTDTQYF. The CDR3 bases are TGTGCCAGCAGCCGAGGCCGGTACGGGGGGAGCACAGATACGCAGTATTTT.

The chain links TRBV4-1 to TRBJ2-3; D remains ambiguous. V lost 4 bases to trimming and J lost 11 bases, with 19 bases between them. The CDR3 consists of 14 residues. CDR1 MGHRA and CDR2 YSYEKL come from the germline V gene. CDR3 in DNA: TGCGCCAGCAGCCCGATCGGAGAAGTCTTAAGGCAGTATTTT. It encodes CASSPIGEVLRQYF.

This rearrangement joins TRBV15 to TRBJ2-7; 8 positions agree with TRBD2. The trim removed 4 bases at V and 0 bases at J, leaving 5 bases unmatched. This CDR3 spans 15 amino acids. Germline V CDR1 and CDR2: LNHNV, YYDKDF (reference sequence). The CDR3 loop is CATSTPRGGSYEQYF. For the CDR3, the DNA is TGTGCCACCAGCACCCCCCGGGGGGGCTCCTACGAGCAGTACTTC.

This chain uses TRBV9 with TRBJ2-2; D is unclear. This CDR3 is 13 amino acids long. Per germline, CDR1 SGDLS and CDR2 YYNGEE. Trimming removed 3 bases at V and 4 bases at J, with 7 bases between. The CDR3 bases are TGTGCCAGCAGCGGAGCGATCACCGGGGAGCTGTTTTTT. Its protein product is CASSGAITGELFF.

This chain joins TRBV18 and TRBJ1-2; perhaps TRBD1 as D (5 bases). CDR3 length: 14 residues. Germline lookup yields CDR1 KGHSH and CDR2 LQKENI. The V end lost 3 bases, the J end lost 4 bases, and 12 bases lay between the germline ends. CDR3 sequence reads: CASSPSTDLYGYTF. The CDR3 nucleotides read TGTGCCAGCTCACCTTCGACAGACCTCTATGGCTACACCTTC.

This clone turned up a few times. The genes are TRBV6-5 and TRBJ2-7, with TRBD2 matching over 9 bases. Germline CDR1 reads MNHEY; CDR2 reads SVGAGI. This CDR3 has 15 residues. With 6 bases clipped from V and 3 bases from J, the junction kept 9 bases outside the gene matches. The CDR3 region has the DNA TGTGCCAGCAGCCTCAGCGGGAGGAAAATCTACGAGCAGTACTTC. It codes for CASSLSGRKIYEQYF.

This clone has just a few counts. The chain uses TRBV6-2 or TRBV6-3 and TRBJ2-7; 7 bases map to TRBD2. Trimming at V came to 2 bases and at J to 0 bases, leaving 4 bases not matched to a gene. The germline gives CDR1 MNHEY, CDR2 SVGEGT. The CDR3 length is 15 residues. For the CDR3, the DNA is TGTGCCAGCAGTTACGACGGGGGGTTCTCCTACGAGCAGTACTTC. It is translated as CASSYDGGFSYEQYF.

V gene TRBV4-3 combines with J gene TRBJ2-2, with TRBD1 identical over 12 bases. After removal of 0 bases from V and 8 bases from J, the junction contained 13 bases not matched to a gene. This CDR3 comprises 19 residues. CDR1 and CDR2 from the germline V gene are LGHNA and YSLEER. The CDR3 is CASSQELTSGQGASGELFF. For the CDR3, the DNA is TGCGCCAGCAGCCAAGAATTAACATCGGGACAGGGGGCGTCGGGGGAGCTGTTTTTT.

The chain uses TRBV4-3 and TRBJ1-2; tentatively, D is TRBD1 (6 bases). The CDR3 is 14 residues long. The V and J ends lost 0 bases and 9 bases respectively, with 14 bases between them. Germline assignment: CDR1 LGHNA and CDR2 YSLEER. The DNA of the CDR3 is TGCGCCAGCAGCCAAGAAGCCTTGACAGGTCGCTACACCTTC. This translates into CASSQEALTGRYTF.

The rearrangement links TRBV12-3 or TRBV12-4 to TRBJ1-1, with D maybe TRBD1 (6 bases). The CDR3 has 12 amino acids. V dropped 5 bases and J dropped 10 bases, with 14 bases sitting between them. The DNA for the CDR3 is TGTGCCAGCAGTGGGCAGGGGATCAGAGCTTTCTTT. It translates to CASSGQGIRAFF.

The chain employs TRBV30 and TRBJ2-2, with 10 bases matching TRBD2. The CDR3 consists of 15 residues. Trimming took 5 bases from V and 2 from J; bases not matched to a gene: 5. Germline CDR1 GTSNPN, CDR2 SVGIG (reference sequence). The CDR3 sequence: CAWQLAGRNTGELFF. CDR3 nucleotides: TGTGCCTGGCAACTAGCGGGGAGAAACACCGGGGAGCTGTTTTTT.

The chain uses TRBV25-1 and TRBJ2-5, with a tentative D call TRBD2 (7 bases). V was trimmed by 8 bases and J by 5 bases, leaving 18 bases between them. The CDR3 runs to 14 residues. Germline V gene sequence: CDR1 MGHDK, CDR2 SYGVNS. CDR3 in amino acids: CASSPGGVMETQYF. CDR3 in DNA: TGTGCCAGCTCCCCGGGGGGCGTTATGGAGACCCAGTACTTC.

The chain is built from TRBV7-2 and TRBJ2-7, with unresolved D. Germline-derived CDR1 and CDR2 are SGHTA and FQGNSA. Trimming cost V 5 bases and J 3 bases, with 17 bases left between them. The CDR3 sequence is 15 residues long. This CDR3 reads CASSPAAGTYYEQYF. DNA for the CDR3: TGTGCCAGCAGCCCCGCGGCCGGCACATACTACGAGCAGTACTTC.

The V gene is TRBV3-1 (or the pseudogene TRBV3-2), the J gene TRBJ1-1, with 7 bases identical to TRBD1. Germline assignment: CDR1 LGHDT and CDR2 YNNKEL (reference sequence). V lost 2 bases to trimming and J lost 4 bases; unmatched junction nucleotides: 16. This CDR3 contains 18 residues. The CDR3 DNA reads as TGTGCCAGCAGCCAACGAACTGGAATCGGACAGGTGGGCACTGAAGCTTTCTTT. Protein: CASSQRTGIGQVGTEAFF.

V gene TRBV7-2 combines with J gene TRBJ1-6; D perhaps matches TRBD1 (5 bases). This CDR3 spans 15 amino acids. Germline values: CDR1 SGHTA, CDR2 FQGNSA. V lost 1 base to trimming and J lost 7 bases, with 11 bases between them. CDR3: CASSLVGTGNSPLHF. CDR3 nucleotide sequence: TGTGCCAGCAGCTTAGTCGGCACAGGCAATTCACCCCTCCACTTT.

The chain joins TRBV6-6 to TRBJ1-1, with D perhaps TRBD1 (5 bases). The CDR3 consists of 13 residues. V was clipped by 8 bases and J by 2 bases, with 12 bases between them. Germline-derived CDR1 and CDR2 are MNHNY and SVGAGI (reference sequence). CDR3 sequence (DNA): TGTGCCAGCGTGAGGCAGGGCAACACTGAAGCTTTCTTT. It encodes CASVRQGNTEAFF.

The V call is TRBV7-3, the J call TRBJ1-1; TRBD1 matches 10 bases. This CDR3 has 14 amino acids. The V gene end was trimmed by 3 bases and the J gene end by 5 bases; junction bases not matched to a gene: 3. Germline V lookup: CDR1 SGHTA, CDR2 FQGTGA. CDR3 nucleotides: TGTGCCAGCAGCTTGAGACAGGGGGCAACTGAAGCTTTCTTT. It yields the protein CASSLRQGATEAFF.

The gene calls are TRBV28 and TRBJ2-7, with a tentative D call TRBD2 (6 bases). Germline lookup yields CDR1 MDHEN and CDR2 SYDVKM. The CDR3 spans 15 residues. Trimming stripped 3 bases from V and 5 bases from J, with 17 bases between. The CDR3 coding sequence is TGTGCCAGCAGTTTCTATCGGCAGGGAGGCCACGAGCAGTACTTC. Encoded protein: CASSFYRQGGHEQYF.

The V gene is TRBV5-1, the J gene TRBJ2-3, with 10 bases lining up with TRBD2. The CDR3 extends over 16 amino acids. Trimming cost V 4 bases and J 4 bases; bases outside gene matches: 9. Per germline, CDR1 SGHRS and CDR2 YFSETQ. CDR3: CASSLGASGSSDTQYF. As DNA, the CDR3 is TGCGCCAGCAGCCTCGGGGCTAGCGGGAGCTCAGATACGCAGTATTTT.

The V call is TRBV7-3, the J call TRBJ1-3; possible D gene TRBD1, 5 bases. The CDR3 is made up of 16 amino acids. Germline V gene sequence: CDR1 SGHTA, CDR2 FQGTGA. Deletions cut 5 bases from V and 4 bases from J, with 18 bases between. CDR3 nucleotides: TGTGCCAGCAGCCCGGGGGTTACATCGAGAGGAAACACCATATATTTT. This encodes CASSPGVTSRGNTIYF.

This clone was observed once. This chain joins TRBV7-3 and TRBJ2-6; D is uncertain. V lost 1 base and J lost 6, with 4 bases in between. The CDR3 is 13 amino acids. CDR1 SGHTA and CDR2 FQGTGA come from the germline V gene. This CDR3 is CASSLREANVLTF. CDR3 coding DNA: TGTGCCAGCAGCTTAAGAGAGGCCAACGTCCTGACTTTC.

This rearrangement joins TRBV28 to TRBJ1-2; maybe TRBD1 (5 bases). Germline CDR1 and CDR2: MDHEN and SYDVKM. The CDR3 loop spans 12 amino acids. V was clipped by 7 bases and J by 2 bases, with 8 bases between them. CDR3 sequence (DNA): TGTGCCAGCAAGGGGTACAACTATGGCTACACCTTC. Encoded protein: CASKGYNYGYTF.

CDR3 in DNA: TGTGCCAGTAGTATTCGGGAGGGACAGACTAAATCGGCGAATCAGCCCCAGCATTTT. It is translated as CASSIREGQTKSANQPQHF. The chain uses TRBV19 and TRBJ1-5; TRBD1 agrees at 7 bases. The J segment lost 4 bases and the V segment lost 3 bases, leaving 18 bases of the junction unmatched. The germline V gene encodes CDR1 LNHDA and CDR2 SQIVND (reference sequence). The CDR3 has 19 amino acids.

This clone has just one count. The chain carries TRBV7-9 and TRBJ2-1; the match to TRBD2 covers 7 bases. The CDR3 is made up of 15 amino acids. Losses at the gene ends were 6 bases for V and 3 bases for J; bases not matched to a gene: 8. Germline CDR1 is SEHNR and CDR2 is FQNEAQ (reference sequence). For the CDR3, the DNA is TGTGCCAGCAGGTCCGGGACTAAAAGCTACAATGAGCAGTTCTTC. Translating gives CASRSGTKSYNEQFF. Full variable domain (missing parts from reference TRBV7-9 and TRBJ2-1): DTGVSQNPRHKITKRGQNVTFRCDPISEHNRLYWYRQTLGQGPEFLTYFQNEAQLEKSRLLSDRFSAERPKGSFSTLEIQRTEQGDSAMYLCASRSGTKSYNEQFFGPGTRLTVL.

The sample holds one count of this clone. The chain is built from TRBV9 and TRBJ1-1, with TRBD1 as a possible D gene (5 bases). The germline CDR1 and CDR2 sequences are SGDLS and YYNGEE. The CDR3 spans 14 residues. The V gene lost 2 bases and the J gene lost 5 bases, with 13 bases spanning the gap. The DNA for the CDR3 is TGTGCCAGCAGCGTCAACTGGGGGGGGACTGAAGCTTTCTTT. The encoded protein is CASSVNWGGTEAFF. The variable domain in full, with the rest retrieved from reference TRBV9 and TRBJ1-1, is DSGVTQTPKHLITATGQRVTLRCSPRSGDLSVYWYQQSLDQGLQFLIQYYNGEERAKGNILERFSAQQFPDLHSELNLSSLELGDSALYFCASSVNWGGTEAFFGQGTRLTVV.

The chain combines TRBV18 with TRBJ2-2; 7 nucleotides match TRBD1. The CDR3 totals 18 residues. Germline V CDR1 and CDR2: KGHSH, LQKENI. The V gene end was trimmed by 2 bases and the J gene end by 5 bases; junction bases not matched to a gene: 14. CDR3 nucleotides: TGTGCCAGCTCACCATACGTCCCATCAGGGGGAGTGACCGGGGAGCTGTTTTTT. This encodes CASSPYVPSGGVTGELFF.

The rearrangement joins TRBV29-1 to TRBJ1-1; 8 bases map to TRBD1. The CDR3 length is 13 residues. Germline-derived CDR1 and CDR2 are SQVTM and ANQGSEA. Trimming at V came to 3 bases and at J to 5 bases, leaving 5 bases not matched to a gene. The CDR3 DNA reads TGCAGCGTTGATCAAGACAGGGGAACTGAAGCTTTCTTT. It translates to CSVDQDRGTEAFF.

This clone was picked up a small number of times. V gene TRBV4-3 combines with J gene TRBJ1-5; D gene ambiguous. The V and J ends lost 1 base and 4 bases respectively, with 11 bases between them. Germline V lookup: CDR1 LGHNA, CDR2 YSLEER. The CDR3 runs to 15 residues. The DNA for the CDR3 is TGCGCCAGCAGCCAAGGCATGAGCACTAATCAGCCCCAGCATTTT. Its protein product is CASSQGMSTNQPQHF.

The chain recombines TRBV18 with TRBJ2-3; D is unclear. This CDR3 contains 14 residues. Trimming left V 3 bases short and J 0 bases short, with 7 bases between. Germline-derived CDR1 and CDR2 are KGHSH and LQKENI. CDR3 bases: TGTGCCAGCTCACCGGAACAGAGCACAGATACGCAGTATTTT. This encodes CASSPEQSTDTQYF.